The 10 T cell receptor beta chains presented below share a single source sample, sequenced in a study of CXCR3-negative and CXCR3-positive naive CD8 T cells. General study findings and limits: Naive cells with CXCR3 showed TRB CDR3s that were more hydrophobic than those in CXCR3-negative naive cells.

Which antigens these TCRs recognize remains unknown. Libraries of TRB cDNA were made by 5' RACE and carried UMIs. Following a re-call of the 5' RACE reads, TCRdb has one entry per CDR3 protein and lacks DNA. The repertoire table contains 6,000 or so distinct CDR3 sequences. The specimen sequenced was naive CXCR3+ CD8+ T cells from blood. Subset reported: CD45RO-CCR7+CD27+CD95- naive CD8+ T cells expressing CXCR3 (TNR3+). The receptors derive from a human donor in good health. Some clones in this sample may be carry-over from other donors' samples.

The V gene is TRBV29-1, the J gene TRBJ2-7; no DNA is available, so the TRBD1 call from TCRdb remains unchecked. Looked up from germline, CDR1 is SQVTM and CDR2 is ANQGSEA. This CDR3 comprises 13 residues. The chain's CDR3 is CSVEDPAGAEQYF.

This chain links TRBV27 with TRBJ2-7. From germline, CDR1 is MNHEY and CDR2 SMNVEV (reference sequence). This CDR3 has 13 amino acids. CDR3: CASSFYPSWEQYF.

The genes are TRBV4-1 and TRBJ2-3; the TCRdb call, TRBD2, lacks DNA for checking. This CDR3 spans 14 amino acids. Germline CDR1 is MGHRA and CDR2 is YSYEKL. This CDR3 is CASSQGAGTDTQYF.

Frequency places this clonotype as medium-sized. The CDR3 reads CSVDQYGTGDGYGYTF. The chain employs TRBV29-1 and TRBJ1-2; as DNA is missing, the TRBD1 call by TCRdb cannot be tested. Germline loops: CDR1 SQVTM, CDR2 ANQGSEA. This CDR3 has 16 amino acids.

This clonotype is medium-sized by frequency. The rearrangement links TRBV5-1 to TRBJ2-7; TCRdb's D call of TRBD1 is untestable without DNA. The CDR3 spans 15 residues. Looked up from germline, CDR1 is SGHRS and CDR2 is YFSETQ. The CDR3 region is CASSLTGEAPYEQYF.

This rearrangement joins TRBV29-1 to TRBJ2-7. Germline values: CDR1 SQVTM, CDR2 ANQGSEA. The CDR3 is 13 amino acids. CDR3: CSVVAENSYEQYF.

The chain uses TRBV29-1 and TRBJ1-1; there is no DNA to check the TCRdb D call of TRBD1. CDR1 is SQVTM and CDR2 is ANQGSEA in the germline V gene. This CDR3 has 14 residues. CDR3 in amino acids: CSVESTGGAGEAFF.

Considering frequency, this clonotype is medium-sized. The chain carries TRBV7-2 and TRBJ2-1; the TCRdb D gene call, TRBD2, has no DNA to confirm it. Germline CDR1 SGHTA, CDR2 FQGNSA. The CDR3 is 16 residues long. The CDR3: CASSWGFLAGYSEQFF.

CDR3 loop: CASSLDLVGGEQYF. V gene TRBV7-2 combines with J gene TRBJ2-7; no DNA is available, so the TRBD2 call from TCRdb remains unchecked. The CDR3 runs to 14 residues. Germline V gene lookup returns CDR1 SGHTA and CDR2 FQGNSA.

The chain employs TRBV4-3 and TRBJ1-5. Germline V lookup: CDR1 LGHNA, CDR2 YSLEER. This CDR3 is built from 15 residues. CDR3 amino acids: CASSQDGGSNQPQHF.